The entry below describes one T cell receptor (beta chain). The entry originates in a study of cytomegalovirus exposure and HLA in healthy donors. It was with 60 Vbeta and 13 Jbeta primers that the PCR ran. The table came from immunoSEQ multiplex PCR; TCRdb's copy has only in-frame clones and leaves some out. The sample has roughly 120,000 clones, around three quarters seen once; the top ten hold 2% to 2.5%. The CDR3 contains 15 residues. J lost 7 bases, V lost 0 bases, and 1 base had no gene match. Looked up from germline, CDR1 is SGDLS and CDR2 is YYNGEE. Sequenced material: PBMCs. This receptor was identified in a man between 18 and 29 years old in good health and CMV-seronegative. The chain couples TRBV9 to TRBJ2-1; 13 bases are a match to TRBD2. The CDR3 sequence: CASSVGTSGRNEQFF. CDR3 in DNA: TGTGCCAGCAGCGTAGGGACTAGCGGGAGAAATGAGCAGTTCTTC.